Presented here are 26 T cell receptor beta chains from one specimen sequenced in a study of T-cell memory formation after mild COVID-19. Via MiXCR, TCRdb re-called the 5' RACE reads, giving one row per CDR3 protein. The table has about 420,000 distinct CDR3 sequences, roughly a quarter seen once. The sequenced sample was PBMCs or a T cell subset sorted from them (not recorded which). The receptors derive from an adult woman who had mild COVID-19 (a few samples of this study predate the infection). Cell type and time point are not known.

This clonotype was counted a single time. The chain is built from TRBV19 and TRBJ2-1, with TRBD2 matching 9 bases. Looked up from germline, CDR1 is LNHDA and CDR2 is SQIVND (reference sequence). There are 15 residues in the CDR3. V was clipped by 8 bases and J by 4 bases; unmatched bases: 9. CDR3 in DNA: TGTGCCAGTCAACTAGCGGGCCGGTCGTACAATGAGCAGTTCTTC. Translating gives CASQLAGRSYNEQFF.

The table lists this clonotype with a few counts. The chain is built from TRBV9 and TRBJ2-1, with D possibly matching TRBD2 (6 bases). The CDR3 covers 14 residues. Trimming shortened V by 4 bases and J by 8 bases, and 16 bases separated the two germline ends. Per germline, CDR1 SGDLS and CDR2 YYNGEE. As DNA, the CDR3 is TGTGCCAGCAGCCCCGGGGACTTGCGGGATGAGCAGTTCTTC. Translating gives CASSPGDLRDEQFF.

There are a few counts of this clonotype. The chain couples TRBV5-1 to TRBJ2-7, with 7 positions matching TRBD2. The CDR3 runs to 16 residues. Germline V gene sequence: CDR1 SGHRS, CDR2 YFSETQ. The V segment lost 5 bases and the J segment 2 bases; nucleotides outside the gene matches: 13. CDR3 amino acids: CASSGKRDWGTYEQYF. The CDR3 bases are TGCGCCAGCAGTGGGAAGCGGGACTGGGGGACCTACGAGCAGTACTTC.

V is TRBV6-1 and J is TRBJ2-4, with 12 bases that match TRBD2. V trimming: 4 bases; J trimming: 1 base; junction bases outside the gene matches: 17. CDR1 MNHNS and CDR2 SASEGT come from the germline V gene. The CDR3 has 21 amino acids. The CDR3: CASSGNPRTSGAPLAKNIQYF. The CDR3 nucleotides read TGTGCCAGCAGTGGAAATCCCAGGACTAGCGGGGCCCCACTGGCCAAAAACATTCAGTACTTC.

The CDR3 nucleotides read TGTGCCAGCAGTTACTCGAAGACACGGGGCCTCAACTATGGCTACACCTTC. Protein sequence: CASSYSKTRGLNYGYTF. The rearrangement joins TRBV6-5 to TRBJ1-2, with a tentative D call TRBD1 (5 bases). CDR1 is MNHEY and CDR2 is SVGAGI in the germline V gene. The CDR3 runs to 17 residues. V dropped 0 bases and J dropped 2 bases, with 16 bases sitting between them.

V and J are TRBV3-1 and TRBJ2-7, with D tentatively TRBD1 (7 bases). CDR1 and CDR2 from the germline V gene are LGHDT and YNNKEL (reference sequence). Trimming left V 0 bases short and J 9 bases short, with 21 bases between. This CDR3 has 16 residues. The CDR3 sequence: CASSQDPGQTSGAQYF. As DNA, the CDR3 is TGTGCCAGCAGCCAAGATCCGGGACAGACTTCGGGAGCGCAGTACTTC.

This chain uses TRBV6-2 or TRBV6-3 with TRBJ2-5; 10 bases agree with TRBD2. The ends lost 6 bases at V and 5 bases at J; junction bases unmatched: 12. CDR3 size: 16 residues. Germline V lookup: CDR1 MNHEY, CDR2 SVGEGT. CDR3 in DNA: TGTGCCAGCAGACGCGCTCTAGCGGGAGCTGTGGAGACCCAGTACTTC. Translation gives CASRRALAGAVETQYF.

A few counts support this clonotype. The chain carries TRBV20-1 and TRBJ2-1, with D possibly matching TRBD1 (5 bases). This CDR3 has 17 amino acids. Germline V CDR1 and CDR2: DFQATT, SNEGSKA (reference sequence). The V gene lost 3 bases and the J gene lost 2 bases, with 20 bases spanning the gap. The CDR3 region is CSARPGPPGPTYNEQFF. Here the CDR3 DNA reads TGCAGTGCTAGGCCCGGGCCTCCAGGGCCCACCTACAATGAGCAGTTCTTC.

This clonotype was picked up many times. This sequence joins TRBV25-1 and TRBJ2-5; TRBD2 is a possible D gene (5 bases). V was trimmed by 3 bases and J by 0 bases, leaving 14 bases between them. The CDR3 consists of 16 residues. Germline CDR1 and CDR2: MGHDK and SYGVNS. In DNA, the CDR3 is TGTGCCAGCAGTGAGTCGGGGAGACCGTACCAAGAGACCCAGTACTTC. Translation: CASSESGRPYQETQYF.

This chain links TRBV7-8 with TRBJ1-1; tentative D call: TRBD1 (5 bases). Looked up from germline, CDR1 is SGHVS and CDR2 is FQNEAQ. Trimming removed 7 bases from V and 0 bases from J, with 6 bases in between. There are 12 residues in the CDR3. CDR3 nucleotides: TGTGCCAGCAAGGACATGAACACTGAAGCTTTCTTT. Protein: CASKDMNTEAFF.

The rearrangement uses TRBV7-7 and TRBJ2-2; D might be TRBD1 (6 bases). The CDR3 runs to 15 residues. V was pared by 1 base and J by 4 bases, with 10 bases between. Germline V lookup: CDR1 SSHAT, CDR2 FNYEAQ (reference sequence). CDR3 sequence reads: CASSLEGGSTGELFF. CDR3 nucleotide sequence: TGTGCCAGCAGCTTAGAAGGGGGAAGCACCGGGGAGCTGTTTTTT.

For the CDR3, the DNA is TGTGCCAGCAGCCCGCTGACGGCTAGCGGGGAAGAGACCCAGTACTTC. It translates to CASSPLTASGEETQYF. The chain employs TRBV7-2 and TRBJ2-5, with 9 positions matching TRBD2. The CDR3 loop spans 16 amino acids. The junction had 10 bases not matched to a gene; V was cut back by 5 bases and J by 3 bases. The germline CDR1 and CDR2 sequences are SGHTA and FQGNSA.

The chain joins TRBV29-1 to TRBJ2-7, with 7 bases matching TRBD1. This CDR3 comprises 12 residues. The V gene end was trimmed by 6 bases and the J gene end by 5 bases; junction bases not matched to a gene: 7. Germline V CDR1 and CDR2: SQVTM, ANQGSEA. The CDR3 here is CSVTGQFNEQYF. CDR3 coding DNA: TGCAGCGTCACGGGACAGTTCAACGAGCAGTACTTC.

The chain joins TRBV5-1 to TRBJ2-3; D is undetermined. The CDR3 runs to 13 residues. Germline lookup yields CDR1 SGHRS and CDR2 YFSETQ. V shed 3 bases and J shed 4 bases, with 9 bases lying between them. This CDR3 reads CASSSGSPDTQYF. The CDR3 DNA follows: TGCGCCAGCAGCTCCGGCTCCCCAGATACGCAGTATTTT.

The rearrangement uses TRBV5-1 and TRBJ2-2; 14 positions match TRBD2. The CDR3 is made up of 17 amino acids. V shed 5 bases, J shed 0 bases, and the junction held 3 bases outside the gene matches. Per the germline V gene, CDR1 is SGHRS and CDR2 is YFSETQ. The CDR3 region has the DNA TGCGCCAGCAGAGGGACTAGCGGGGGAGCGAACACCGGGGAGCTGTTTTTT. Translation gives CASRGTSGGANTGELFF. Full variable domain (outside the CDR3, taken from reference TRBV5-1 and TRBJ2-2): KAGVTQTPRYLIKTRGQQVTLSCSPISGHRSVSWYQQTPGQGLQFLFEYFSETQRNKGNFPGRFSGRQFSNSRSEMNVSTLELGDSALYLCASRGTSGGANTGELFFGEGSRLTVL.

The chain combines TRBV20-1 with TRBJ2-2; TRBD2 matches at 8 bases. With 0 bases clipped from V and 0 bases from J, the junction kept 6 bases outside the gene matches. Germline assignment: CDR1 DFQATT and CDR2 SNEGSKA (reference sequence). The CDR3 sequence is 17 residues long. In nucleotides, the CDR3 is TGCAGTGCTAGAGATTTTAGCGGGATGACGAACACCGGGGAGCTGTTTTTT. Its translation: CSARDFSGMTNTGELFF.

This clonotype was seen only a few times. The gene calls are TRBV4-1 and TRBJ2-3, with D possibly called TRBD1 or TRBD2 (5 bases each). From germline, CDR1 is MGHRA and CDR2 YSYEKL. V was cut by 3 bases and J by 4 bases, with 11 bases left in between. The CDR3 sequence is 14 residues long. The CDR3 protein is CASSQGVGSDTQYF. In DNA form, the CDR3 reads TGCGCCAGCAGCCAGGGGGTAGGATCAGATACGCAGTATTTT.

The sample holds a few counts of this clonotype. The chain links TRBV7-3 to TRBJ2-7; D ambiguous. With 5 bases removed from V and 3 bases from J, the gap between germline ends came to 17 bases. The CDR3 covers 15 residues. Germline values: CDR1 SGHTA, CDR2 FQGTGA. The CDR3 DNA sequence: TGTGCCAGCAGCCTGGGGTTAGGACCGAGCTACGAGCAGTACTTC. Its translation is CASSLGLGPSYEQYF.

This clonotype has a handful of counts. The V gene is TRBV7-3, the J gene TRBJ1-1; the D gene is possibly TRBD1 (6 bases). Germline values: CDR1 SGHTA, CDR2 FQGTGA. V shed 5 bases and J shed 4 bases, with 14 bases lying between them. This CDR3 has 14 amino acids. The CDR3 DNA reads TGTGCCAGCAGCCCAGGGGCGGTGGGCACTGAAGCTTTCTTT. This sequence encodes CASSPGAVGTEAFF.

The chain recombines TRBV6-2 or TRBV6-3 with TRBJ2-7, with 10 bases matching TRBD2. This CDR3 comprises 14 residues. Germline lookup yields CDR1 MNHEY and CDR2 SVGEGT. V shed 6 bases and J 4 bases; nucleotides not matched to a gene: 6. The CDR3 sequence: CASRLAGEPYEQYF. In DNA form, the CDR3 reads TGTGCCAGCAGGCTAGCGGGAGAGCCTTACGAGCAGTACTTC.

This clonotype occurred many times. The rearrangement joins TRBV9 to TRBJ1-1; 10 bases agree with TRBD1. V shed 3 bases and J 0 bases; nucleotides not matched to a gene: 2. Germline V gives CDR1 SGDLS, CDR2 YYNGEE. This CDR3 region has 15 residues. The CDR3 DNA sequence: TGTGCCAGCAGCGCGGGACAGGGGTTGAACACTGAAGCTTTCTTT. Encoded protein: CASSAGQGLNTEAFF.

Only a few counts were recorded for this clonotype. The chain joins TRBV9 to TRBJ1-5; TRBD1 might be the D (5 bases). The germline V gene has CDR1 SGDLS and CDR2 YYNGEE. Trimming shortened V by 2 bases and J by 3 bases, and 9 bases separated the two germline ends. The CDR3 consists of 14 residues. The CDR3 sequence is CASSVGVNNQPQHF. Here the CDR3 DNA reads TGTGCCAGCAGCGTGGGGGTTAACAATCAGCCCCAGCATTTT.

The chain employs TRBV7-2 and TRBJ2-1; TRBD1 aligns across 9 bases. With V trimmed by 1 base and J by 2 bases, 6 bases remained unmatched. Germline V gene data show CDR1 as SGHTA and CDR2 as FQGNSA. The CDR3 has 17 residues. In DNA form, the CDR3 reads TGTGCCAGCAGCTTAGTCTCAAGGGACAGGGCCTACAATGAGCAGTTCTTC. Translating gives CASSLVSRDRAYNEQFF.

The V and J genes are TRBV5-4 and TRBJ2-7, with 9 bases lining up with TRBD2. Germline V gene data show CDR1 as SGHNT and CDR2 as YYREEE (reference sequence). This CDR3 has 14 residues. Unmatched junction bases numbered 7, after V lost 3 bases and J lost 6 bases. The CDR3 loop reads CASSSPGLASEQYF. DNA of the CDR3: TGTGCCAGCAGCTCCCCGGGACTAGCAAGCGAGCAGTACTTC.

Many counts were recorded for this clonotype. J is TRBJ1-2 and V is TRBV7-2; 7 bases map to TRBD1. With V trimmed by 1 base and J by 5 bases, 10 bases remained unmatched. Looked up from germline, CDR1 is SGHTA and CDR2 is FQGNSA. The CDR3 runs to 16 residues. The CDR3 reads CASSLVSGGADYGYTF. As DNA, the CDR3 is TGTGCCAGCAGCTTAGTTTCAGGGGGAGCGGATTATGGCTACACCTTC.

This clonotype was observed many times. The genes are TRBV12-3 or TRBV12-4 and TRBJ2-7; D uncertain. The CDR3 runs 11 residues. The germline V and J ends were trimmed by 10 bases and 9 bases, with 16 bases remaining between them. CDR3 residues: CATQKKGRQYF. The CDR3, as DNA: TGTGCCACCCAAAAAAAGGGTCGGCAGTACTTC.